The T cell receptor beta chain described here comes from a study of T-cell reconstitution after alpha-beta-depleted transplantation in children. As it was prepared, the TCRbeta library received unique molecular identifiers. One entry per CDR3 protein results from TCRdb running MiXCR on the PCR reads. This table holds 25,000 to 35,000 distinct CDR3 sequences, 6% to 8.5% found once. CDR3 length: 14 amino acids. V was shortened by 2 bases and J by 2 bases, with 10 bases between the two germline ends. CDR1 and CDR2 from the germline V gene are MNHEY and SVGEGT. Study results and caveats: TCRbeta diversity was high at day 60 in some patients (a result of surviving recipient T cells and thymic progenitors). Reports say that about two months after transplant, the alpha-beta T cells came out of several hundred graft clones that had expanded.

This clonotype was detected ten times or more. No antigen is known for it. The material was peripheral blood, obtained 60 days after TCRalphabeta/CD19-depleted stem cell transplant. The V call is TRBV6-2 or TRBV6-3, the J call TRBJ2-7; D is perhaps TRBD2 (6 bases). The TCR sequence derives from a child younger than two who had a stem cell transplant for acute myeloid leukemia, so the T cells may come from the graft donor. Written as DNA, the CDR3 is TGTGCCAGCAGTTACGCCGGGAGCGCCTACGAGCAGTACTTC. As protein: CASSYAGSAYEQYF.